Reported below is one T cell receptor (beta chain). Its target antigen remains unknown. No base qualities exist here, and no much larger clone lies one base off it. The data were obtained in a study of cytomegalovirus exposure and HLA in healthy donors (dated by TCRdb to the late 2010s). Context from the whole study: According to an earlier analysis of around 600 of the donors, roughly 180 million T cells yielded roughly 110 million unique TCR beta sequences and approximately 300 Gb of sequence data. Of the 350 to 400 genotyped donors, over 65% fell in the genetic ancestry cluster associated with self-reported Caucasian donors. Roughly five DR-DQ haplotypes were handled as single units for association and clustering because linkage in the cohort was strong. The study combined high-throughput TCR immunosequencing, statistical association of individual TCRs with disease status, and machine learning to predict cytomegalovirus infection status. Approximately 310 gigabases of sequencing data and 70 million to 85 million unique TCR sequences were included in an early release covering under 650 HLA-typed donors. A later genetic analysis took genome-wide SNP genotypes for about three fifths of the roughly 700 donors and used that subset as a discovery cohort. An earlier analysis of fewer than 700 of the donors applied high-throughput TCR beta sequencing to assess whether each TCR beta V gene segment acted as functional or pseudogenic. The T cell repertoires of about 700 subjects were profiled by immunosequencing and related to cytomegalovirus serostatus. HLA typing included class I and class II loci at four-digit resolution. Typing coverage varied by locus: roughly 629-640 donors for A, B, C, DRB1 and DQB1; some 520 for DQA1; around 610 for DPA1; around 490 for DPB1. All discovery cohort repertoires had been generated using a single sequencing platform. In the later analysis, no new phenotypic data were used to find candidate immune exposures; instead, reliance was placed on TCR beta sequences and their occurrence across donors. A later analysis re-examined previously published TCR beta repertoires from just over 650 donors and added high-resolution HLA genotyping to investigate patterns of TCR occurrence. The study aimed to test whether cataloging public T cell receptors could reveal signatures of past pathogen exposure. On average, roughly 200,000 unique TCR beta nucleotide sequences were sequenced per donor among some 420 genotyped donors of the cohort, with about 19% of those sequences being non-productive. A separate validation cohort of roughly 130 different subjects was used in addition to the 666-subject first cohort. Donor age, sex, ethnicity and CMV serostatus were collected together with the repertoire data. Study-level results and caveats: A group of highly shared sequence variants was considered likely to be a technical artifact of the sequencing pipeline. In this cohort, only TCR beta chains were sequenced, and detectable features were limited by the absence of alpha or paired-chain data. In a later analysis, TCR association rates were found to vary across HLA loci, with the most associated TCRs seen for DRB1 alleles and the fewest for HLA-C alleles. Cytomegalovirus status was reported to be diagnosed by the classifier with high specificity and sensitivity in both the original and validation cohorts. A further reported finding was that TCR beta sequences accurately predicted the HLA-A and HLA-B alleles for most subjects in the first cohort. Sequencing depth was assumed to be roughly uniform across donors in the presence/absence analyses, though that assumption may not hold. A few of the identified cytomegalovirus-associated TCR beta chains were confirmed in vitro to be specific for cytomegalovirus antigens. The study gave a list of 150 to 200 TCR beta chains associated with cytomegalovirus. Most CMV-associated TCR beta chains appeared to be HLA-restricted in a later analysis, and the HLA associations seemed to be driven largely by CMV exposure. In a later analysis, HLA-associated TCR beta chains were found to be more clonally expanded and to have lower generation probabilities than equally common non-associated chains. Because HLA typing was missing for some donors at each locus, association tests included only the typed subset. Because counts were too low, roughly 17 rarely observed V segments, including chromosome 9 orphons, were left out of the earlier analysis of several hundred of the donors. Compared with the roughly 720-donor mean, donors in an Asian-associated ancestry cluster had fewer N-insertions in productive TCRs, according to a later genetic analysis. For the cohort, immune exposure information was limited to CMV serostatus. An earlier analysis of roughly 570 of the donors showed that most TCR beta V segments appeared in productive rearrangements either about 90% or about 30% of the time, which broadly matched IMGT annotations. Because the 87-base-pair reads could not distinguish some IMGT-functional V segments, including TRBV6-2 and TRBV6-3, those segments were excluded. At a false discovery rate of 0.05, a later analysis linked some 17,000 TCR beta sequences to specific HLA alleles. Most TCR sequences were seen in very few donors, while some public TCRs were found in many individuals. Correlated functional status among segregating V segments might be attributable to linkage disequilibrium, but an unknown experimental factor could not be ruled out. Assigning TCR associations to individual alleles was difficult when HLA alleles, especially DR and DQ, strongly co-occurred. Several of the top co-occurrence clusters appeared to be linked to parvovirus B19, influenza, CMV and Epstein-Barr virus, according to a later analysis. The authors suggested that the approach could potentially be generalized to other disease states and immunological phenotypes. A later genetic analysis associated a missense DCLRE1C variant with V-gene and J-gene trimming of TCR beta chains, and an independent cohort replicated the association.

Preparation of the library involved the immunoSEQ multiplex PCR assay. The multiplex PCR relied on a mix of 60 forward primers for TCR Vbeta segments and 13 reverse primers for TCR Jbeta segments. Amplification of the CDR3 region of rearranged TCR beta genes was performed with a multiplex PCR assay on genomic DNA. The amplified TCR beta libraries were sequenced on the Illumina HiSeq System as 87-base-pair reads. Per the original workflow: A later analysis counted 75 million to 100 million unique TCR beta chains across the 690 or so repertoires, and 9 million to 14 million of these chains were shared by at least two donors. Raw reads were error-corrected and collapsed into unique sequences with a nearest-neighbor algorithm that merged closely related sequences to remove PCR and sequencing errors. V, D and J gene segments were assigned by aligning CDR3 sequences to IMGT reference sequences. For a sequence to be retained, at least a six-nucleotide match to both a V gene segment and a J gene segment was required. A rearrangement counted as productive if the CDR3 had no stop codons and remained in frame with V and J, and every other rearrangement counted as non-productive. CDR3 was defined by IMGT convention, running from the second conserved V-encoded cysteine to the conserved J-encoded phenylalanine. In an earlier analysis of roughly 580 of the donors, sequences lacking an unambiguous match to a single V gene segment were excluded. An earlier analysis of a few hundred of the donors called V segments functional above 56.7% productive rearrangements and segregating when the between-donor standard deviation exceeded 5%. A statistical classification framework was developed to diagnose cytomegalovirus status using the catalog of TCR beta chain sequences. V and J gene assignment, in a later analysis, came from comparing TCR nucleotide sequences with IMGT/GENE-DB human TR gene sequences. A later analysis assigned CDR3 sequences and most-parsimonious VDJ recombination scenarios with the TCRdist pipeline. In a later analysis, every TCR beta chain was defined by the combination of its CDR3 amino acid sequence and its V-gene family, and reads without a unique V-gene family were dropped. A later analysis removed several hundred highly shared, low-generation-probability nucleotide sequences to deal with suspected cross-contamination and a sequencing artifact. In a later analysis, a clonal expansion index for each public chain was calculated from normalized within-repertoire ranks of inferred template counts. Generation probabilities in a later analysis came from a VDJ recombination model fitted to out-of-frame rearrangements, and those results were checked against IGoR. A later analysis scored TCR-TCR, TCR-HLA and TCR-CMV co-occurrence with hypergeometric tests, applying a repertoire-size bias correction to TCR pairs. A later analysis estimated false discovery rates by permuting HLA or CMV assignments 20 times. A later analysis grouped co-occurring TCRs with DBSCAN, adding TCRdist sequence similarity when clustering within HLA-allele-positive subsets. Repertoires with fewer than 30,000 or more than 120,000 public chains were left out of co-occurrence clustering, as were a few repertoires with anomalous nucleotide sharing. TCRdb obtained this table from immuneACCESS and retained in-frame rearrangements with V and J assigned. These tables miss some clones; where compared with another copy, unresolved V genes account for less than half of the shortfall, and the remainder is unexplained. D and trimming were read from the DNA, whereas the V and J calls and clone size are those reported in that table. The sample records 160,000 or so clones, about 82% of which are singletons. 6% to 9% of the sample is in the top ten clones.

The cohort consisted of 670 or so healthy bone marrow donors. All cohort members were sampled while nominally healthy, although unrecorded immune exposures were likely present. The donor was CMV seropositive and was included in the group of 270 or so seropositive cohort members. A peripheral blood sample was collected from each donor, and TCR beta sequencing was performed on peripheral blood mononuclear cells. The Qiagen DNeasy Blood Extraction Kit was used to extract genomic DNA from the blood cell samples. V was cut back by 6 bases and J by 7 bases, leaving a gap of 13 bases between them. Sequences LNHDA (CDR1) and SQIVND (CDR2) are obtained from the germline V gene (reference sequence). The CDR3 contains 14 residues, cysteine and phenylalanine counted. The read is trimmed to its CDR3 DNA, 42 bases read in frame from base 1.

Sequencing used PBMCs. The chain links TRBV19 with TRBJ1-6, with the D gene call left open. This sequence was found in a woman in her thirties in good health and CMV-seropositive. The DNA reads TGTGCCAGTAGGTCGCTCGCGAAAAATTCACCCCTCCACTTT. Its protein is CASRSLAKNSPLHF.